These T cell receptor beta chains were read from a single sample in a study of T cell repertoires and Cas9 in healthy adults. Clones were sequenced by immunoSEQ multiplex PCR, and TCRdb holds only the in-frame ones, with some missing. The sample lists 11,000 to 15,000 clones; approximately 92% were seen once. Material: Tregs (CD4+, CD25+, CD127-, CD137-, CD154-) from PBMCs; culture status not recorded. These receptors originate from a human donor in good health. Each CDR3 is given with its conserved first and last residue. Each record gives: V gene, J gene, D gene, clone size, CDR3 DNA, CDR3 protein. The D gene is left open where the match is weak. Clone size is stated in some rows and not others, as once, few, many or a class when expanded.

TRBV7-9,TRBJ1-2,TRBD1,NA,TGTGCCAGCAGCTCCCCCCGACAGGGAGCGCAGTACACCTTC,CASSSPRQGAQYTF
TRBV6-5,TRBJ1-2,NA,NA,TGTGCCAGCAGGAGGGGTCCCTATGGCTACACCTTC,CASRRGPYGYTF
TRBV7-2,TRBJ1-2,NA,NA,TGTGCCAGCAGCTTAAGTGGCAGTCTCGGTTATGGCTACACCTTC,CASSLSGSLGYGYTF
TRBV2,TRBJ2-7,NA,NA,TGTGCCAGCAGTAAACAGGGATTAGCCTACGAGCAGTACTTC,CASSKQGLAYEQYF
TRBV9,TRBJ2-4,NA,NA,TGTGCCAGCGCCGAGGGTATAGCCAAAAACATTCAGTACTTC,CASAEGIAKNIQYF
TRBV28,TRBJ2-1,TRBD2,NA,TGTGCCAGCAGTAGTAGCGGGGGGGCCTTTGTCCCGTTCTTC,CASSSSGGAFVPFF
TRBV18,TRBJ2-3,TRBD2,NA,TGTGCCAGCTCACCTAGCGGGAGTTCAGATACGCAGTATTTT,CASSPSGSSDTQYF
TRBV11-3,TRBJ1-5,NA,NA,TGTGCCAGCAGCTTAGACCGCCCCAGGACGCAGCCCCAGCATTTT,CASSLDRPRTQPQHF
TRBV5-4,TRBJ2-1,NA,NA,TGTGCCAGCAGCCCGAGGTGGGGGGAGAACTCATCCAATGAGCAGTTCTTC,CASSPRWGENSSNEQFF
TRBV6-1,TRBJ1-2,NA,NA,TGTGCCAGCAGTGAAGGCTACACCTTC,CASSEGYTF
TRBV5-3,TRBJ2-5,TRBD2,few,TGTGCCAGCAGCCCAGGACTAGCGCAAGAGACCCAGTACTTC,CASSPGLAQETQYF
TRBV7-9,TRBJ2-5,TRBD1,few,TGTGCCAGCAGCTTTTATACAGGGGGACAAGAGACCCAGTACTTC,CASSFYTGGQETQYF
TRBV2,TRBJ2-5,TRBD2,few,TGTGCCAGCAGTGAAAGGTCTAGCGGGGGCCCATGGCCGGGGGAGACCCAGTACTTC,CASSERSSGGPWPGETQYF
TRBV27,TRBJ2-1,TRBD2,NA,TGTGCCAGCAGTTTAAGAACAGTCGGGGGGTATTACAATGAGCAGTTCTTC,CASSLRTVGGYYNEQFF
TRBV2,TRBJ2-5,TRBD2,NA,TGTGCCAGCAGTGAAGCGAGACTAGCGGGGGGGCCCGGTCGCGAGACCCAGTACTTC,CASSEARLAGGPGRETQYF
TRBV6-4,TRBJ2-7,TRBD1,NA,TGTGCCAGCAGCCCACAAGGGACAGGACTTTACGAGCAGTACTTC,CASSPQGTGLYEQYF
TRBV5-6,TRBJ2-3,NA,NA,TGTGCCAGCAGCTGGGGGTTGGGGGCGGGACACACAGATACGCAGTATTTT,CASSWGLGAGHTDTQYF
TRBV27,TRBJ2-1,NA,NA,TGTGCCAGCGTGGGGCGGGGAGAGCAAAGCTCCTACAATGAGCAGTTCTTC,CASVGRGEQSSYNEQFF
TRBV6-6,TRBJ2-6,NA,NA,TGTGCCACCGAGGACTCTGGGGCCAACGTCCTGACTTTC,CATEDSGANVLTF
TRBV19,TRBJ1-2,TRBD1,NA,TGTGCCAGTACCCCCCGGACAGGGGACAACTATGGCTACACCTTC,CASTPRTGDNYGYTF
TRBV18,TRBJ2-5,TRBD2,NA,TGTGCCAGCTCACCACCGCGGGAGCGGGTAGAGACCCAGTACTTC,CASSPPRERVETQYF
TRBV5-1,TRBJ1-1,TRBD1,few,TGCGCCAGTGGACAGGGGAGATCGGCTTTTGGCACTGAAGCTTTCTTT,CASGQGRSAFGTEAFF
TRBV28,TRBJ2-2,NA,NA,TGTGCCAGCAGGCACCCGGGAATCAGCGGGGAGCTGTTTTTT,CASRHPGISGELFF
TRBV9,TRBJ1-3,TRBD1,NA,TGTGCCTGTCAAACAGGGGATGGTGGAAACACCATATATTTT,CACQTGDGGNTIYF
TRBV4-3,TRBJ2-1,TRBD2,NA,TGCGCCAGCAGCCAAGTACTAGCGGCCCGCTCCTACAATGAGCAGTTCTTC,CASSQVLAARSYNEQFF
TRBV5-1,TRBJ2-5,NA,NA,TGCGCCAGCAGCTTGGAGATGGCAGGGGAAGAGACCCAGTACTTC,CASSLEMAGEETQYF
TRBV27,TRBJ2-7,NA,NA,TGTGCCAGCAGCTTGACTAGTTCTCGCGAGCAGTACTTC,CASSLTSSREQYF
TRBV19,TRBJ1-4,TRBD1,NA,TGTGCCGCTTCTCCGGACAGGGTTAATGAAAAACTGTTTTTT,CAASPDRVNEKLFF
TRBV5-1,TRBJ2-2,NA,NA,TGCGCCAGCAGCTTCTCTAGCGCGAACACCGGGGAGCTGTTTTTT,CASSFSSANTGELFF
TRBV7-9,TRBJ2-3,TRBD1,NA,TGTGCCAGCAGCGTACGATTGGTGGGGACAGGCCTCACAGATACGCAGTATTTT,CASSVRLVGTGLTDTQYF
TRBV5-5,TRBJ1-2,NA,NA,TGTGCCAGCAGTGCTGGGCCGGGACTTCTACTTTCCGGGGGCTACACCTTC,CASSAGPGLLLSGGYTF
TRBV6-5,TRBJ1-3,NA,NA,TGTGCCAGCAGTCGAGGGACTGACCCTGGAAACACCATATATTTT,CASSRGTDPGNTIYF
TRBV5-6,TRBJ1-4,NA,NA,TGTGCCAGCAGCTTCGTTTACGGGAGCTTGAGGGAAAAACTGTTTTTT,CASSFVYGSLREKLFF
TRBV7-9,TRBJ1-2,NA,NA,TGTGCCAGCAGCTTAGCGTTGGTCGATCGCTATGGCTACACCTTC,CASSLALVDRYGYTF
TRBV30,TRBJ1-2,NA,NA,TGTGCCTGGACCGAGGCCGGAACAGGGGGCTACACCTTC,CAWTEAGTGGYTF
TRBV6-7,TRBJ1-5,NA,NA,TGTGCCAGCGGAAAGCCCCAGCATTTT,CASGKPQHF
TRBV25-1,TRBJ1-1,NA,NA,TGTGCCAGCAGTGAACAGGGCACTGAAGCTTTCTTT,CASSEQGTEAFF
TRBV5-1,TRBJ1-1,NA,NA,TGCGCCAGCAGCCCGAGGGAAAGGGGGATAGGGAACACTGAAGCTTTCTTT,CASSPRERGIGNTEAFF
TRBV2,TRBJ1-4,NA,few,TGTGCCAGCAGCCGAACAGGGCCATCAGATGAAAAACTGTTTTTT,CASSRTGPSDEKLFF
TRBV28,TRBJ2-3,NA,NA,TGTGCCAGCAGGGAGCGGTTGGGCACAGATACGCAGTATTTT,CASRERLGTDTQYF
TRBV5-1,TRBJ1-4,TRBD1,NA,TGCGCCAGCAGCTTGTTACAGGGGGCTCCGGATGAAAAACTGTTTTTT,CASSLLQGAPDEKLFF
TRBV4-1,TRBJ2-2,NA,NA,TGTAGAAGGGTAGAGAGCACCGGGGAGCTGTTTTTT,CRRVESTGELFF
TRBV7-2,TRBJ1-5,NA,NA,TGTGCCAGCAGCCCAGGACCTGATAGCAATCAGCCCCAGCATTTT,CASSPGPDSNQPQHF
TRBV6-5,TRBJ2-1,NA,NA,TGTGCCAGCAGTACTTTTTCTAATGAGCAGTTCTTC,CASSTFSNEQFF
TRBV11-3,TRBJ1-4,NA,NA,TGTGCCAGCAGCTTAGAAGGGACTACTGGCGAAAAACTGTTTTTT,CASSLEGTTGEKLFF
TRBV9,TRBJ2-2,TRBD2,NA,TGTGCCAGCAGCGTAGAGGGGGGACTAGCGGGATGGGGCACCGGGGAGCTGTTTTTT,CASSVEGGLAGWGTGELFF
TRBV5-5,TRBJ2-7,NA,NA,TGTGCCAGCAGCCTGGATGCGTACGAGCAGTACTTC,CASSLDAYEQYF
TRBV7-2,TRBJ2-6,TRBD2,NA,TGTGCCAGCAGCTTAGCCCCTGGGGGGGCTGGGGCCAACGTCCTGACTTTC,CASSLAPGGAGANVLTF
TRBV4-2,TRBJ2-3,TRBD2,NA,TGTGCCAGCAGCCGCAGGACTAGGACAGATACGCAGTATTTT,CASSRRTRTDTQYF
TRBV19,TRBJ2-2,NA,NA,TGTGCCAGTAGTACACGAAGCGGGGGGGAGCTGTTTTTT,CASSTRSGGELFF
TRBV5-6,TRBJ2-2,TRBD2,NA,TGTGCCAGCAGCTTTTTTTACAGGACTAGCGAGAACACCGGGGAGCTGTTTTTT,CASSFFYRTSENTGELFF
TRBV6-6,TRBJ1-1,NA,once,TGTGCCAGCAGCCCCTCAGGGGTTTCGGGGAACACTGAAGCTTTCTTT,CASSPSGVSGNTEAFF
TRBV9,TRBJ1-2,NA,NA,TGTGCCAGCAGCGTTAGTCTTTGGAACGAGGGGGAGCACACCTTC,CASSVSLWNEGEHTF
TRBV9,TRBJ2-2,NA,NA,TGTGCCAGCAGCGCCCCCGGGCACACCGGGGAGCTGTTTTTT,CASSAPGHTGELFF
TRBV7-9,TRBJ1-3,NA,NA,TGTGCCAGCAGCTTAAATCGGCGGGAGGGCGTGGGCACCATATATTTT,CASSLNRREGVGTIYF
TRBV30,TRBJ1-2,TRBD1,NA,TGTGCCTTCTCCTTCCCGGACAGGGGCGGCTACACCTTC,CAFSFPDRGGYTF
TRBV18,TRBJ2-3,NA,once,TGTGCCAGCTCACCACCGATTTTTCCTAGCACAGATACGCAGTATTTT,CASSPPIFPSTDTQYF
TRBV27,TRBJ1-5,NA,NA,TGTGCCAGCAGTTTATCGGGGGCAGGGGTCATCTTTAGCAATCAGCCCCAGCATTTT,CASSLSGAGVIFSNQPQHF
TRBV11-1,TRBJ2-1,NA,NA,TGTGCCAGCAGCTTAGGGGGCCCGAATGAGCAGTTCTTC,CASSLGGPNEQFF